These 10 T cell receptor beta chains share one sample of origin, sequenced in a study of OX40 agonist ivuxolimab in advanced cancers. Profiled with immunoSEQ multiplex PCR; TCRdb holds only in-frame clones, not every one. This table holds roughly 86,000 clones, about 94% found once. The sample here was CD4+ or CD8+ T cells sorted from blood, taken in a trial of the OX40 agonist ivuxolimab. Every receptor here comes from an adult with an advanced solid tumor such as melanoma, head and neck, liver or kidney cancer.

The rearrangement joins TRBV5-1 to TRBJ2-7; the D gene is possibly TRBD2 (6 bases). The germline gives CDR1 SGHRS, CDR2 YFSETQ. V dropped 4 bases and J dropped 4 bases, with 18 bases sitting between them. The CDR3 runs 15 residues. CDR3 loop: CASSPPADYAYEQYF. Here the CDR3 DNA reads TGCGCCAGCAGCCCGCCGGCGGACTACGCTTACGAGCAGTACTTC. The variable domain in full, completed from reference TRBV5-1 and TRBJ2-7, reads KAGVTQTPRYLIKTRGQQVTLSCSPISGHRSVSWYQQTPGQGLQFLFEYFSETQRNKGNFPGRFSGRQFSNSRSEMNVSTLELGDSALYLCASSPPADYAYEQYFGPGTRLTVT.

The chain links TRBV5-5 to TRBJ2-1, with D possibly TRBD2 on 6 matching bases. The CDR3 runs to 12 residues. The germline gives CDR1 SGHKS, CDR2 YYEKEE (reference sequence). Trimming stripped 3 bases from V and 6 bases from J, with 7 bases between. The CDR3 here is CASSSSVNEQFF. CDR3 bases: TGTGCCAGCAGCTCTAGCGTCAATGAGCAGTTCTTC. The full variable domain, its missing parts supplied by reference TRBV5-5 and TRBJ2-1, is DAGVTQSPTHLIKTRGQQVTLRCSPISGHKSVSWYQQVLGQGPQFIFQYYEKEERGRGNFPDRFSARQFPNYSSELNVNALLLGDSALYLCASSSSVNEQFFGPGTRLTVL.

The rearrangement joins TRBV7-2 to TRBJ2-7; the match to TRBD1 covers 9 bases. With 6 bases clipped from V and 2 bases from J, the junction kept 8 bases outside the gene matches. The germline gives CDR1 SGHTA, CDR2 FQGNSA. This CDR3 is built from 15 residues. This CDR3 is CASSLRTGEAYEQYF. The CDR3 bases are TGTGCCAGCAGTTTGAGGACAGGGGAGGCCTACGAGCAGTACTTC. Complete variable domain (other parts from reference TRBV7-2 and TRBJ2-7): GAGVSQSPSNKVTEKGKDVELRCDPISGHTALYWYRQSLGQGLEFLIYFQGNSAPDKSGLPSDRFSAERTGGSVSTLTIQRTQQEDSAVYLCASSLRTGEAYEQYFGPGTRLTVT.

This chain joins TRBV19 and TRBJ2-3; D is uncertain. V lost 7 bases and J 2 bases, leaving 13 bases between the germline ends. The V gene's germline CDR1 is LNHDA and CDR2 SQIVND (reference sequence). The CDR3 has 14 amino acids. The CDR3 DNA reads as TGTGCCAGTACTCTAACCGCTACCACAGATACGCAGTATTTT. Protein: CASTLTATTDTQYF.

The V gene is TRBV28, the J gene TRBJ2-3, with D possibly called TRBD1 or TRBD2 (5 bases each). The V gene lost 2 bases and the J gene lost 1 base, with 13 bases spanning the gap. The CDR3 runs 16 residues. Germline assignment: CDR1 MDHEN and CDR2 SYDVKM. Written as DNA, the CDR3 is TGTGCCAGCAGTTTAATCGGGGCCATGGGCACAGATACGCAGTATTTT. The encoded protein is CASSLIGAMGTDTQYF.

The rearrangement uses TRBV28 and TRBJ2-2; D ambiguous. The CDR3 sequence is 14 residues long. Trimming shortened V by 6 bases and J by 6 bases, and 14 bases separated the two germline ends. The germline V gene encodes CDR1 MDHEN and CDR2 SYDVKM. The CDR3 bases are TGTGCCAGCAGCCTTCTGACTCGGTCCGGGGAGCTGTTTTTT. It encodes CASSLLTRSGELFF.

J is TRBJ2-2 and V is TRBV29-1, with D perhaps matching TRBD2 (6 bases). The CDR3 totals 11 residues. Germline-derived CDR1 and CDR2 are SQVTM and ANQGSEA. Trimming shortened V by 7 bases and J by 3 bases, and 6 bases separated the two germline ends. The CDR3 coding sequence is TGCAGCGGGAGGGACACCGGGGAGCTGTTTTTT. This gives the protein CSGRDTGELFF.

The chain is built from TRBV30 and TRBJ1-1, with 9 bases lining up with TRBD1. V was clipped by 1 base and J by 3 bases; unmatched bases: 6. This CDR3 is 15 amino acids long. Germline CDR1 is GTSNPN and CDR2 is SVGIG (reference sequence). The CDR3 DNA sequence: TGTGCCTGGAGTGGGTCGACAGGGGGGTACACTGAAGCTTTCTTT. Encoded protein: CAWSGSTGGYTEAFF.

CDR3 coding DNA: TGTGCCAGCAACCTCCAAAGTAGCAACATTCAGTACTTC. Amino acid sequence: CASNLQSSNIQYF. The chain recombines TRBV5-6 with TRBJ2-4; D gene unclear. Germline-derived CDR1 and CDR2 are SGHDT and YYEEEE. There are 13 residues in the CDR3. V was shortened by 6 bases and J by 7 bases, with 14 bases between the two germline ends. The full variable domain, completed using reference TRBV5-6 and TRBJ2-4, is DAGVTQSPTHLIKTRGQQVTLRCSPKSGHDTVSWYQQALGQGPQFIFQYYEEEERQRGNFPDRFSGHQFPNYSSELNVNALLLGDSALYLCASNLQSSNIQYFGAGTRLSVL.

V is TRBV19 and J is TRBJ2-6; no clear D. The CDR3 is 14 amino acids. Germline V gene data show CDR1 as LNHDA and CDR2 as SQIVND (reference sequence). V was trimmed by 6 bases and J by 2 bases, leaving 8 bases between them. The CDR3 is CASRGRAGANVLTF. The CDR3 DNA sequence: TGTGCCAGTAGAGGTAGGGCTGGGGCCAACGTCCTGACTTTC.